The rows below give T cell receptor beta chains drawn from one sample of a study of shared clonotypes between healthy human individuals. Generated by immunoSEQ multiplex PCR, the TCRdb table keeps only in-frame clones and is missing some. The data hold fewer than 3 million clones, with under 95% observed a single time. Specimen: naive CD4+ T cells from PBMCs. The receptor source for this set is a man in his late teens or twenties in good health. Some clones in this sample may be carry-over from other donors' samples. CDR3s include the opening cysteine and the closing phenylalanine or tryptophan. The D gene is left open where the match is weak. Where a row states a size, it is once, few, many or the class of an expanded clone; other rows omit it.

D,size,J,V,DNA,CDR3
.,.,TRBJ2-7,TRBV18,TGTGCCAGCTCACCCAGTTCCTACGAGCAGTACTTC,CASSPSSYEQYF
TRBD1,.,TRBJ2-2,TRBV2,TGTGCCAGCATCTTAACAGGGGGCACCGGGGAGCTGTTTTTT,CASILTGGTGELFF
.,.,TRBJ1-3,TRBV5-5,TGTGCCAGCAGCCGGGGGGACTTCACTGGAAACACCATATATTTT,CASSRGDFTGNTIYF
TRBD1,.,TRBJ2-7,TRBV6-6,TGTGCCAGCAGTCCAGACAGGGCGAGCTCCTACGAGCAGTACTTC,CASSPDRASSYEQYF
TRBD2,.,TRBJ2-7,TRBV11-2,TGTGCCAGCGGTACGGGACTAGCGGCTTACGAGCAGTACTTC,CASGTGLAAYEQYF
.,.,TRBJ2-7,TRBV29-1,TGCAGCGTTGAAGGTGGACAGTTCTACGAGCAGTACTTC,CSVEGGQFYEQYF
.,.,TRBJ1-1,TRBV5-1,TGCGCCAGCAGCTTTCGGGCGGAGAGCCAAGGCGAAGCTTTCTTT,CASSFRAESQGEAFF
.,.,TRBJ1-1,TRBV5-1,TGCGCCAGCAGCACCCAAGGGGGGAACACTGAAGCTTTCTTT,CASSTQGGNTEAFF
.,.,TRBJ1-5,TRBV19,TGTGCCAGTAGTATCCCGACAGCTTATAGCAATCAGCCCCAGCATTTT,CASSIPTAYSNQPQHF
TRBD1,.,TRBJ2-7,TRBV6-1,TGTGCCAGCAGTGAACAGGGGGACATCACCTACGAGCAGTACTTC,CASSEQGDITYEQYF
TRBD2,.,TRBJ2-7,TRBV7-2,TGTGCCAGCAGTACTAGCGGGGCCGGCGAGCAGTACTTC,CASSTSGAGEQYF
TRBD2,.,TRBJ2-3,TRBV7-3,TGTGCCAGCAGCCCAGGACTAGGAGATACGCAGTATTTT,CASSPGLGDTQYF
TRBD2,.,TRBJ2-3,TRBV29-1,TGCAGCATCCATGGACTAGGGGGCACAGATACGCAGTATTTT,CSIHGLGGTDTQYF
TRBD2,.,TRBJ2-5,TRBV5-4,TGTGCCAGCAGCAGTTTCGAAGGGAGGGACCAAGAGACCCAGTACTTC,CASSSFEGRDQETQYF
.,.,TRBJ2-2,TRBV28,TGTGCCATCAGGACTCTGGCAGTCGGGGAGCTGTTTTTT,CAIRTLAVGELFF
.,.,TRBJ2-2,TRBV30,TGTGCCTGGAGTGTAGGGGGATGGACCGGGGAGCTGTTTTTT,CAWSVGGWTGELFF
.,.,TRBJ2-6,TRBV29-1,TGCAGCGTCACCCCGGAGGGGGCCAACGTCCTGACTTTC,CSVTPEGANVLTF
TRBD2,.,TRBJ2-7,TRBV5-1,TGCGCCAGCAGCTCGAAAAAACTAGCGGGAGGCGACGAGCAGTACTTC,CASSSKKLAGGDEQYF
.,.,TRBJ1-3,TRBV5-1,TGCGCCAGCAGCTTACAGGGCCGCGGTGGAAACACCATATATTTT,CASSLQGRGGNTIYF
.,.,TRBJ2-1,TRBV6-1,TGTGCCAGCAGTGAATGGGGACGGGGCGGTGAGCAGTTCTTC,CASSEWGRGGEQFF
.,.,TRBJ1-2,TRBV30,TGTGCCTGGAGGGGGGTGGACTATGGCTACACCTTC,CAWRGVDYGYTF
TRBD2,.,TRBJ2-7,TRBV6-6,TGTGCCAGCAGCCCAATGGGGGGGAATTACGAGCAGTACTTC,CASSPMGGNYEQYF
.,.,TRBJ2-3,TRBV27,TGTGCCGCAGGATCCCGGGACTCCCCTCGCCATACGCAGTATTTT,CAAGSRDSPRHTQYF
TRBD1,.,TRBJ2-5,TRBV28,TGTGCCAGCAGTTCGGGACAGGCCCAAGAGACCCAGTACTTC,CASSSGQAQETQYF
.,.,TRBJ2-7,TRBV6-5,TGTGCCAGCGGTCCTCCCGGGCTAGCCTACGAGCAGTACTTC,CASGPPGLAYEQYF
.,.,TRBJ2-1,TRBV7-3,TGTGCCAGCAGCTTCTCCTTAAATGAGCAGTTCTTC,CASSFSLNEQFF
.,.,TRBJ2-1,TRBV7-9,TGTGCCAGCAGCTCCTACGGGAGCATAGTCGACAATGAGCAGTTCTTC,CASSSYGSIVDNEQFF
TRBD1,.,TRBJ2-5,TRBV28,TGTGCCAGCCAGTACGGGACAGGGCAAGAGACCCAGTACTTC,CASQYGTGQETQYF
TRBD2,.,TRBJ2-1,TRBV9,TGTGCCAGCAGCGCGAGGGCTAGCGGTAATGAGCAGTTCTTC,CASSARASGNEQFF
TRBD2,.,TRBJ2-1,TRBV15,TGTGCCACCAGCAAAGGACTAGCTGGGTCCTACAATGAGCAGTTCTTC,CATSKGLAGSYNEQFF
.,.,TRBJ2-3,TRBV30,TGTGCCTGGAGCCTACCCACAGGGTTAAAAGATACGCAGTATTTT,CAWSLPTGLKDTQYF
TRBD2,.,TRBJ2-3,TRBV28,TGTGCCAGCACCCTGGGGGGGCTAGCGGGAGTGGCGCAGTATTTT,CASTLGGLAGVAQYF
.,.,TRBJ1-1,TRBV5-1,TGCGCCAGCAGCCTAGGGCGCCAGGTGGAAGCTTTCTTT,CASSLGRQVEAFF
.,.,TRBJ2-1,TRBV7-2,TGCAATAGCGGTTACTCCTACAATGAGCAGTTCTTC,CNSGYSYNEQFF
.,.,TRBJ2-7,TRBV7-2,TGTGCCAGCAGCTTAGAGCCGGGCTCGGGGTACGAGCAGTACTTC,CASSLEPGSGYEQYF
TRBD2,.,TRBJ2-7,TRBV7-6,TGTGCCAGCAGCTTAGGGCTAGCGGGAGTCTACGAGCAGTACTTC,CASSLGLAGVYEQYF
.,.,TRBJ1-2,TRBV7-9,TGTGCCAGCAGCTTAGCAACCCTTAGCGCCTACACCTTC,CASSLATLSAYTF
TRBD2,.,TRBJ2-3,TRBV5-1,TGCGCCAGCAGCTTGGGTAGCGGGAAAGATACGCAGTATTTT,CASSLGSGKDTQYF
.,.,TRBJ1-2,TRBV5-1,TGCGCCAGCAGCGAGATAAGGGCTAACTATGGCTACACCTTC,CASSEIRANYGYTF
.,.,TRBJ2-7,TRBV20-1,TGCAGTGCTAGAAGGAACTACGAGCAGTACTTC,CSARRNYEQYF
.,.,TRBJ2-5,TRBV6-5,TGTGCCAGCAGTCCCATGGGGGGAGTAGAGACCCAGTACTTC,CASSPMGGVETQYF
TRBD2,once,TRBJ2-3,TRBV11-2,TGTGCCAGCAGCTTAGGGAGCGGGAGTACAGATACGCAGTATTTT,CASSLGSGSTDTQYF
.,.,TRBJ2-1,TRBV2,TGTGCCAGCAACCTACAGGGACCGAGCTACAATGAGCAGTTCTTC,CASNLQGPSYNEQFF
.,.,TRBJ1-5,TRBV28,TGTGCCACCACTAGGGGGGGGTCCGGAGGGCCCCAGCATTTT,CATTRGGSGGPQHF
TRBD2,.,TRBJ2-2,TRBV18,TGTGCCAGCAGCAGCGGGATGAACACCGGGGAGCTGTTTTTT,CASSSGMNTGELFF
TRBD1,few,TRBJ1-5,TRBV30,TGTGCCTGGAGTCCCGGGACAGGGCTGGCGCCCCAGCATTTT,CAWSPGTGLAPQHF
TRBD2,.,TRBJ2-7,TRBV9,TGTGCCAGCAGCCCCCAGGTAGCGGGTACGTACGAGCAGTACTTC,CASSPQVAGTYEQYF
.,once,TRBJ2-7,TRBV7-9,TGTGCCAGCAGCCAGAGCTCCTACGAGCAGTACTTC,CASSQSSYEQYF
TRBD1,.,TRBJ2-3,TRBV18,TGTGCCAGCTCACCCGGGACAGGGGTGACAGATACGCAGTATTTT,CASSPGTGVTDTQYF
.,few,TRBJ1-1,TRBV9,TGTGCCAGCAGCGTATACGGGGACACTGAAGCTTTCTTT,CASSVYGDTEAFF
TRBD1,.,TRBJ2-5,TRBV5-4,TGTGCCAGCAGCTTGGCAGAGGGGGCGCGCTCGGAGACCCAGTACTTC,CASSLAEGARSETQYF
.,.,TRBJ1-5,TRBV28,TGTGCCAGCAGTTTGGGTAGCAATCAGCCCCAGCATTTT,CASSLGSNQPQHF
.,.,TRBJ1-2,TRBV7-9,TGTGCCAGCAGCAACGCGGGCTATGGCTACACCTTC,CASSNAGYGYTF
.,.,TRBJ2-7,TRBV20-1,TGCAGTGCCCCGAATGCCTACGAGCAGTACTTC,CSAPNAYEQYF
TRBD1,.,TRBJ2-3,TRBV7-9,TGTGCCAGCAGCCTGACAGGGGGTTCCACAGATACGCAGTATTTT,CASSLTGGSTDTQYF
.,.,TRBJ2-1,TRBV28,TGTGCCAGTCGGGACTCCGGAGGGGACTCCTACAATGAGCAGTTCTTC,CASRDSGGDSYNEQFF
.,.,TRBJ2-7,TRBV11-3,TGTGCCAGCAGCTTATCTGGAGGTTCCACCTACGAGCAGTACTTC,CASSLSGGSTYEQYF
.,.,TRBJ2-2,TRBV5-4,TGTGCCAGCAGCTTGTGGTCCAGGGGAGACACCGGGGAGCTGTTTTTT,CASSLWSRGDTGELFF
.,.,TRBJ1-1,TRBV6-1,TGTGCCAGCAGTGACTTGTGGGGGCTGGACACTGAAGCTTTCTTT,CASSDLWGLDTEAFF
.,.,TRBJ1-1,TRBV5-1,TGCGCCAGCAGCTATTACGGGGCCACTGAAGCTTTCTTT,CASSYYGATEAFF